Listed below are T cell receptor beta chains from one sample, sequenced in a study of cytomegalovirus exposure and HLA in healthy donors. The assay was immunoSEQ multiplex PCR, and TCRdb's table has in-frame clones only and misses some. The sample has 150,000 to 200,000 clones; 95% to 97% are singletons. The sequenced sample consisted of PBMCs. The receptor set was obtained from a woman aged 18-29 years in good health and CMV-seronegative. The CDR3 runs from the conserved cysteine through the conserved F or W. A D gene is named only where the DNA matches it firmly. Expanded clones are given a class, and other clones once, few, many or no size at all.

.	TRBV4-1	.	TRBJ1-5	CASSQVQNQPQHF	TGCGCCAGCAGCCAAGTACAGAATCAGCCCCAGCATTTT
.	TRBV7-9	.	TRBJ2-3	CASSWPRGSSTDTQYF	TGTGCCAGCAGTTGGCCCCGGGGGTCTAGCACAGATACGCAGTATTTT
.	TRBV7-2	.	TRBJ1-2	CASSLVTGGNGYTF	TGTGCCAGCAGCTTGGTGACAGGTGGTAACGGCTACACCTTC
TRBD1	TRBV19	.	TRBJ1-5	CASSPWTGGGQPQHF	TGTGCCAGTAGTCCGTGGACAGGGGGCGGTCAGCCCCAGCATTTT
TRBD1	TRBV10-3	.	TRBJ1-4	CAISETGGDEKLFF	TGTGCCATCAGTGAGACAGGGGGCGATGAAAAACTGTTTTTT
.	TRBV10-3	once	TRBJ1-1	CANPEPLFRGNTEAFF	TGTGCCAATCCAGAACCTTTATTCAGGGGGAACACTGAAGCTTTCTTT
TRBD1	TRBV7-8	.	TRBJ2-2	CASSRDSYRELFF	TGTGCCAGCAGTCGGGACAGTTACCGGGAGCTGTTTTTT
.	TRBV6-1	.	TRBJ1-6	CASSPGDLPNSPLHF	TGTGCCAGCAGTCCCGGGGACTTACCTAATTCACCCCTCCACTTT
.	TRBV2	.	TRBJ1-3	CASRTGQSGNTIYF	TGTGCCAGCAGGACAGGACAGTCTGGAAACACCATATATTTT
.	TRBV6-5	.	TRBJ1-6	CASSYSSGLGSPLHF	TGTGCCAGCAGTTACTCGTCAGGTCTCGGTTCACCCCTCCACTTT
TRBD1	TRBV27	.	TRBJ2-4	CASSSLDRGSDIQYF	TGTGCCAGCAGTTCCTTGGACAGGGGATCGGACATTCAGTACTTC
.	TRBV5-6	.	TRBJ1-6	CASSPNPVGNSPLHF	TGTGCCAGCAGCCCGAATCCAGTCGGGAATTCACCCCTCCACTTT
TRBD2	TRBV14	.	TRBJ2-2	CASSPMGGFSGELFF	TGTGCCAGCAGCCCGATGGGGGGGTTCAGCGGGGAGCTGTTTTTT
TRBD1	TRBV7-2	.	TRBJ1-2	CASSFDRENGYTF	TGTGCCAGCAGCTTCGACAGGGAGAATGGCTACACCTTC
.	TRBV2	.	TRBJ1-5	CASGRDNNQPQHF	TGTGCCAGCGGCCGGGACAACAATCAGCCCCAGCATTTT
TRBD2	TRBV7-9	.	TRBJ2-1	CASRFPAGTSSYNEQFF	TGTGCCAGCAGGTTCCCCGCAGGGACTAGCTCCTACAATGAGCAGTTCTTC